These T cell receptor beta chains were read from a single sample in a study of blood T cell repertoires in COVID-19. Here immunoSEQ multiplex PCR was the method, and the copy in TCRdb shows in-frame clones only, minus some. The sample comprises about 58,000 clones, more than 75% of which are singletons, and 4.7% rests with the top ten. The specimen sequenced was peripheral blood. The source of these receptors is a man aged 40-49 years with active COVID-19. Both conserved end residues are part of each CDR3. A D gene is named only where the DNA matches it firmly. Only some rows state a clone size, as once, few, many or a class for expanded clones.

V	D	J	size	CDR3	DNA
TRBV19	TRBD1	TRBJ2-7	.	CASSNLGQGADYEQYF	TGTGCCAGTAGCAACCTTGGACAGGGGGCTGATTACGAGCAGTACTTC
TRBV5-1	.	TRBJ1-2	.	CASSLDGRGIYGYTF	TGCGCCAGCAGCTTGGATGGCAGGGGAATCTATGGCTACACCTTC
TRBV5-4	.	TRBJ2-2	.	CASSLLATRTGELFF	TGTGCCAGCAGCTTATTAGCGACTCGAACCGGGGAGCTGTTTTTT
TRBV6-6	.	TRBJ2-3	.	CASSYSRDTQYF	TGTGCCAGCAGTTACTCCCGAGATACGCAGTATTTT
TRBV28	.	TRBJ1-5	.	CASRAGGQANQPQHF	TGTGCCAGCAGGGCCGGGGGGCAGGCCAATCAGCCCCAGCATTTT
TRBV24-1	TRBD1	TRBJ1-1	.	CATSDSRTGSTEAFF	TGTGCCACCAGTGATTCCCGGACAGGGAGCACTGAAGCTTTCTTT
TRBV7-2	.	TRBJ1-5	.	CASSLDRDTYYQPQHF	TGTGCCAGCAGCTTAGACCGGGACACCTATTATCAGCCCCAGCATTTT
TRBV7-8	.	TRBJ2-1	.	CASSFPSSVEQFF	TGTGCCAGCAGCTTCCCATCTAGCGTTGAGCAGTTCTTC
TRBV9	.	TRBJ2-5	.	CASSSGQRAETQYF	TGTGCCAGCAGCTCCGGACAGAGGGCGGAGACCCAGTACTTC
TRBV2	TRBD2	TRBJ2-7	.	CASRVPLPGLGKQYF	TGTGCCAGCAGGGTCCCTTTACCGGGACTAGGGAAGCAGTACTTC
TRBV18	.	TRBJ2-7	.	CASSPRESVGEQYF	TGTGCCAGCTCACCTCGGGAGTCGGTTGGAGAGCAGTACTTC
TRBV6-6	TRBD1	TRBJ1-6	.	CAVRQGERSPLHF	TGTGCCGTACGACAGGGTGAACGTTCACCCCTCCACTTT
TRBV28	TRBD2	TRBJ2-1	.	CASSPFSGLAGRSDEQFF	TGTGCCAGCAGTCCCTTTTCGGGACTAGCGGGAAGATCCGATGAGCAGTTCTTC
TRBV3-1/TRBV3-2	TRBD1	TRBJ1-1	.	CASSPDREGEAFF	TGTGCCAGCAGCCCGGACAGGGAAGGTGAAGCTTTCTTT
TRBV28	.	TRBJ2-2	many	CASSLFGAGATGELFF	TGTGCCAGCAGTTTATTTGGGGCAGGGGCCACCGGGGAGCTGTTTTTT